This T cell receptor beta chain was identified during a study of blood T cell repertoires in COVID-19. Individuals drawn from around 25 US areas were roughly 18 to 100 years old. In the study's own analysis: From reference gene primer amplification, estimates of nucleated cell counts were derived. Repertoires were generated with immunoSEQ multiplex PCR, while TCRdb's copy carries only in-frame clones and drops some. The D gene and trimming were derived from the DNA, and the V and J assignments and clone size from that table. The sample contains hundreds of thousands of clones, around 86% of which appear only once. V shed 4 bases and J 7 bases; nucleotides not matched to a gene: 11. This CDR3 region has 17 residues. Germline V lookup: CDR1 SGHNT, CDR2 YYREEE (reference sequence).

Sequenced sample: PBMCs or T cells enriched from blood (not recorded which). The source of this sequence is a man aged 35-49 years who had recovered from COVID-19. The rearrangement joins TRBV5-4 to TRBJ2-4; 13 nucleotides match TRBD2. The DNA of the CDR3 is TGTGCCAGCAGCGAGGGACTAGCGGGGCCCAAGAGGAACATTCAGTACTTC. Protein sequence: CASSEGLAGPKRNIQYF.